The rows below give T cell receptor beta chains drawn from one sample of a study of T cell responses to AZD1222 COVID-19 vaccine. This table comes from immunoSEQ multiplex PCR, and its TCRdb copy is limited to in-frame clones, with some not included. The sample carries about 160,000 clones, around 93% recorded once. The sequencing used peripheral blood, collected on day 0 of AZD1222 vaccination. All receptors derive from an adult in good health. Each CDR3 is given with its conserved first and last residue. The order of the fields is D gene, J gene, clone size, CDR3 length, V gene, CDR3 DNA, CDR3 protein. D genes are given only for firm matches. Clone sizes are given selectively: once, few, many, or a class where the clone is expanded.

D: -
J: TRBJ2-1
size: -
length: 12
V: TRBV2
DNA: TGTGCCAGCCTTGGGGCCAACAATGAGCAGTTCTTC
CDR3: CASLGANNEQFF

D: TRBD1
J: TRBJ1-1
size: -
length: 15
V: TRBV6-5
DNA: TGTGCCAGCAGTCTAGGGACAGGGTTGAACACTGAAGCTTTCTTT
CDR3: CASSLGTGLNTEAFF

D: -
J: TRBJ2-7
size: -
length: 11
V: TRBV29-1
DNA: TGCAGCGTTCGGTTCTCCTACGAGCAGTACTTC
CDR3: CSVRFSYEQYF

D: -
J: TRBJ1-1
size: -
length: 14
V: TRBV19
DNA: TGTGCCAGTACCCCCGGGACGGACAACACTGAAGCTTTCTTT
CDR3: CASTPGTDNTEAFF

D: -
J: TRBJ2-1
size: -
length: 15
V: TRBV24-1
DNA: TGTGCCACCAGTGAAGCCAGGCAAAACTACAATGAGCAGTTCTTC
CDR3: CATSEARQNYNEQFF

D: -
J: TRBJ2-5
size: -
length: 13
V: TRBV5-1
DNA: TGCGCCAGCAGCCCAAACACACGGGGGACCCAGTACTTC
CDR3: CASSPNTRGTQYF

D: TRBD1
J: TRBJ1-1
size: -
length: 15
V: TRBV19
DNA: TGTGCCAGTAGTATCCCCGGGACAGAGAACACTGAAGCTTTCTTT
CDR3: CASSIPGTENTEAFF

D: TRBD2
J: TRBJ2-7
size: -
length: 15
V: TRBV5-6
DNA: TGTGCCAGCAGCTTGACGGCGGGGGTCTCCTACGAGCAGTACTTC
CDR3: CASSLTAGVSYEQYF

D: -
J: TRBJ1-5
size: -
length: 16
V: TRBV6-2/TRBV6-3
DNA: TGTGCCAGCAGCCCCGGGACAACCTTTAGCAATCAGCCCCAGCATTTT
CDR3: CASSPGTTFSNQPQHF

D: -
J: TRBJ2-1
size: -
length: 14
V: TRBV14
DNA: TGTGCCAGCAGCCGGCGAGGGCTGGTCTATGAGCAGTTCTTC
CDR3: CASSRRGLVYEQFF

D: -
J: TRBJ2-3
size: -
length: 16
V: TRBV7-3
DNA: TGTGCCAGCAGCTTAAAATTCGGGGCAAGCACAGATACGCAGTATTTT
CDR3: CASSLKFGASTDTQYF

D: TRBD2
J: TRBJ2-7
size: -
length: 12
V: TRBV29-1
DNA: TGCAGCGTTCCTAGCGGGAGTTCCGAGCAGTACTTC
CDR3: CSVPSGSSEQYF

D: -
J: TRBJ1-5
size: -
length: 14
V: TRBV27
DNA: TGTGCCAGCAGTTTAGTGGGGGTAGATCAGCCCCAGCATTTT
CDR3: CASSLVGVDQPQHF

D: TRBD2
J: TRBJ2-7
size: once
length: 13
V: TRBV6-2/TRBV6-3
DNA: TGTGCCAGCAGCGGGACTAGCTACTACGAGCAGTACTTC
CDR3: CASSGTSYYEQYF

D: -
J: TRBJ2-5
size: -
length: 19
V: TRBV15
DNA: TGTGCCACCAGCAGAGATAGGGTCGAAACGGACCAGTACCAAGAGACCCAGTACTTC
CDR3: CATSRDRVETDQYQETQYF

D: -
J: TRBJ2-1
size: -
length: 14
V: TRBV28
DNA: TGTGCCAGCACCCCGGTTGGTAGTAAGAATGAGCAGTTCTTC
CDR3: CASTPVGSKNEQFF

D: -
J: TRBJ1-5
size: -
length: 15
V: TRBV9
DNA: TGTGCCAGCAGCGGCGGGACCGGTAGTTCAGGGCCCCAGCATTTT
CDR3: CASSGGTGSSGPQHF

D: -
J: TRBJ1-1
size: -
length: 13
V: TRBV2
DNA: TGTGCCAGCAGTGTCAGGGGATCGTCTGAAGCTTTCTTT
CDR3: CASSVRGSSEAFF

D: -
J: TRBJ2-5
size: -
length: 14
V: TRBV2
DNA: TGTGCCAGCAGTGAGGTTCGCTTTGAGGAGACCCAGTACTTC
CDR3: CASSEVRFEETQYF

D: -
J: TRBJ2-7
size: -
length: 12
V: TRBV2
DNA: TGTGCCAGCAGCGTCGTAGGTTCGGGGCAGTACTTC
CDR3: CASSVVGSGQYF

D: -
J: TRBJ1-2
size: -
length: 12
V: TRBV10-3
DNA: TGTGCCATCAGTGAGTTACAGCTTGTCTACACCTTC
CDR3: CAISELQLVYTF

D: -
J: TRBJ2-7
size: -
length: 13
V: TRBV28
DNA: TGTGCCAGCAGTCTGGTCCAGGTCCCGTTCCGGTACTTC
CDR3: CASSLVQVPFRYF

D: -
J: TRBJ1-4
size: few
length: 15
V: TRBV6-2/TRBV6-3
DNA: TGTGCCAGCAGTTGGACAGCGGCAACTAATGAAAAACTGTTTTTT
CDR3: CASSWTAATNEKLFF

D: TRBD2
J: TRBJ2-7
size: -
length: 15
V: TRBV20-1
DNA: TGCAGTGCCAGTAGCGGGAGGTTGGGCTCCTACGAGCAGTACTTC
CDR3: CSASSGRLGSYEQYF

D: -
J: TRBJ2-5
size: -
length: 13
V: TRBV7-2
DNA: TGTGCCAGCAGCCTCCGGACGGAAGAGACCCAGTACTTC
CDR3: CASSLRTEETQYF

D: -
J: TRBJ2-7
size: -
length: 12
V: TRBV29-1
DNA: TGCAGCGTTGGAGGAACAGCGTACGAGCAGTACTTC
CDR3: CSVGGTAYEQYF

D: -
J: TRBJ2-7
size: -
length: 14
V: TRBV4-1
DNA: TGCGCCAGCAGCCAGAGGCAGGGTTCCTACGAGCAGTACTTC
CDR3: CASSQRQGSYEQYF

D: -
J: TRBJ2-2
size: -
length: 13
V: TRBV6-2/TRBV6-3
DNA: TGTGCCAGCAGTTACTCGGCGACCAAGGGGCTGTTTTTT
CDR3: CASSYSATKGLFF

D: -
J: TRBJ1-1
size: once
length: 11
V: TRBV30
DNA: TGTGCCAGTTCCCCCAGCACTGAAGCTTTCTTT
CDR3: CASSPSTEAFF

D: -
J: TRBJ2-7
size: -
length: 11
V: TRBV6-2/TRBV6-3
DNA: TGTGCCAGCAGCCTCGGGTACGAGCAGTACTTC
CDR3: CASSLGYEQYF

D: -
J: TRBJ1-5
size: once
length: 14
V: TRBV6-2/TRBV6-3
DNA: TGTGCCAGCAGCCTGGACATGAGCAATCAGCCCCAGCATTTT
CDR3: CASSLDMSNQPQHF

D: TRBD1
J: TRBJ1-5
size: few
length: 15
V: TRBV5-1
DNA: TGCGCCAGCAGCGTCGGGACAGGGAACAATCAGCCCCAGCATTTT
CDR3: CASSVGTGNNQPQHF

D: TRBD2
J: TRBJ2-1
size: -
length: 15
V: TRBV6-1
DNA: TGTGCCAGCAGTGAAGTCAGCGGGGGATCCGGTGAGCAGTTCTTC
CDR3: CASSEVSGGSGEQFF

D: -
J: TRBJ1-2
size: -
length: 12
V: TRBV6-5
DNA: TGTGCCAGCACCTTAGAAGACTATGGCTACACCTTC
CDR3: CASTLEDYGYTF

D: TRBD1
J: TRBJ2-3
size: -
length: 15
V: TRBV7-2
DNA: TGTGCCAGCAGCTGGACAGGGGGGAGCACAGATACGCAGTATTTT
CDR3: CASSWTGGSTDTQYF

D: -
J: TRBJ1-3
size: -
length: 15
V: TRBV4-1
DNA: TGCGCCAGCAGCCAATTGGGGGGGGCTGGAAACACCATATATTTT
CDR3: CASSQLGGAGNTIYF

D: -
J: TRBJ1-4
size: -
length: 19
V: TRBV28
DNA: TGTGCCAGCAGTTTACTCCTACGTCGGGGAAACGCAACTAATGAAAAACTGTTTTTT
CDR3: CASSLLLRRGNATNEKLFF

D: TRBD1
J: TRBJ1-1
size: -
length: 16
V: TRBV19
DNA: TGTGCCAGTAGTGCGCCCCGGGACAGGGAGGACACTGAAGCTTTCTTT
CDR3: CASSAPRDREDTEAFF

D: -
J: TRBJ1-6
size: -
length: 12
V: TRBV18
DNA: TGTGCCAGCTCGCCGCGAAATTCACCCCTCCACTTT
CDR3: CASSPRNSPLHF

D: -
J: TRBJ1-2
size: -
length: 13
V: TRBV7-9
DNA: TGTGCCAGCAGCCAGGACAGCGACTATGGCTACACCTTC
CDR3: CASSQDSDYGYTF

D: -
J: TRBJ2-2
size: -
length: 13
V: TRBV7-3
DNA: TGTGCCAGCAGCCGATCGGGGGCCGGGGAGCTGTTTTTT
CDR3: CASSRSGAGELFF

D: TRBD2
J: TRBJ2-3
size: -
length: 18
V: TRBV28
DNA: TGTGCCAGCAGTTTATTAATCGAGGCGGGAGGAGACACAGATACGCAGTATTTT
CDR3: CASSLLIEAGGDTDTQYF

D: -
J: TRBJ1-6
size: -
length: 13
V: TRBV5-5
DNA: TGTGCCAGCAGCTTCCAATCCAGTTCACCCCTCCACTTT
CDR3: CASSFQSSSPLHF